The text below deals with one T cell receptor beta chain. This clone has only a few counts. Its antigen is unknown. Per-base quality was not reported, and no clone a single base away is much larger than it. This same CDR3 is encoded by further DNA sequences in the sample. This specimen belongs to a study of shared clonotypes between healthy human individuals (dated by TCRdb to the early 2020s). Looking at the study overall: A couple of women and three men aged 18 to 49 years were included in the cohort. For each donor, CD4 naive and CD4 memory were each run on three plates, CD8 naive on two plates, and CD8 memory on one plate. Blood TCR repertoires of about 5 healthy adults were deeply sequenced to estimate repertoire size and the extent of clonotype sharing between individuals. To increase sequencing depth and limit assay-specific biases, different laboratories used diverse techniques to prepare libraries and sequence TCR repertoires. Per donor, leukapheresis produced somewhere between about 0.94 and 8.9 billion PBMCs.

Broader findings and caveats from the paper: Across a handful of donors, around 5% of naive CD4, roughly 3.4% of naive CD8, 2.3% of memory CD4, and approximately 0.4% of memory CD8 clonotypes were shared. Rarefaction of sorted-subset datasets indicated incomplete sequencing despite the large sequencing depth. Clonotypes shared by all four sorted-subset donors showed higher generation probabilities than non-shared clonotypes. Naive subsets generally had larger estimated clonotype richness than memory subsets. Sampling was restricted to blood, and TCR repertoires in tissue are likely to differ from TCR repertoires in blood. The genetic and exposure-history diversity represented was limited by the small number of donors. Based on pairwise subsampling, the degree of clonotype sharing among donors was expected to be affected by sequencing depth.

Using the deep immunoSEQ assay, TCR CDR3 regions were amplified from genomic DNA by multiplex PCR. Extracted genomic DNA from each cell subset was distributed evenly across all wells of several immunoSEQ 96-well plates, and each plate was treated as a replicate. Each replicate PCR for sorted subsets received roughly 200 ng genomic DNA, equal to roughly 30,000 T cell genomes. Purified libraries were quantified with a Qubit 3.0 fluorometer, sized on a Bioanalyzer 2100, and re-quantified with the KAPA Library Quantification kit. Each immunoSEQ 96-well plate was sequenced on its own single-read 150-cycle Illumina NextSeq 550 flow cell. The study's own analysis went as follows. The immunoSEQ output contained only junctional sequences without quality scores, so filtering could not match that applied to full-length reads. Sequences were annotated with PyIR, a Python wrapper for IgBLAST v1.9, using IMGT germline references to assign V/J genes and CDR3. Reads were removed for weak V/J assignments (E-value above 1e-6), missing CDR3, stop codons, out-of-frame junctions, or ambiguous translated residues. V3J clonotypes were defined as sequences sharing an identical inferred V gene, J gene, and CDR3 amino acid sequence. The percentage overlap between two repertoires was calculated by dividing the number of shared unique clonotypes by the size of the smaller repertoire. Repertoire richness was assessed with RTK rarefaction, the Chao1 estimator, and Recon v2.1 estimates of unobserved clonotypes. Generation probabilities for all TCRbeta clonotypes obtained by the gDNA method from several donors were computed using OLGA. Sourced from immuneACCESS, this table was stored by TCRdb with only in-frame sequences that have V and J called. A share of the clones is absent; for the studies checked, an unresolved V gene accounts for under half, and the remainder has no known explanation. D and trimming come from the DNA, and the V and J calls and clone size come from that table. The sample table holds approximately 110,000 clones, of which around two thirds were seen once. 20% to 25% of the sample comes from the top ten.

Donors were healthy HIV-negative adults with no recently reported acute infections or vaccinations. All donors were Caucasian adults living in Nashville, Tennessee, USA. CD8 memory samples consisted of magnetically selected CD45RO+ cells combined with CCR7-negative CD45RA+ effector memory (TemRA) cells. After blood collection by leukapheresis, PBMCs were isolated using Ficoll-Histopaque density gradient centrifugation and then cryopreserved in the vapor phase of liquid nitrogen. Analytical flow cytometry was used to check the purity and quantity of each magnetically sorted T cell population. Each sorted fraction had its genomic DNA isolated and then quantified by UV absorbance on a Nanodrop 2000c. Measured from the cysteine to the phenylalanine, the CDR3 is 16 residues long. The only DNA kept is the CDR3, 48 bases in frame from the first base. Taken from the germline V gene (reference sequence), the CDR1 and CDR2 loops are LNHNV and YYDKDF. Cut back by 0 bases and 0 bases, the V and J ends lie 8 bases apart.

Sequencing was done on a sample of memory CD8+ T cells sorted from blood. The intended sense of this specimen's cell subset or site label: CD45RO+ cells pooled with CCR7-negative TemRA cells. The receptor was isolated from a woman in her thirties in good health. This sequence uses TRBV15 and TRBJ1-4; no D gene is confidently identified. The CDR3 region has the sequence CATSRDPSATNEKLFF. The sequence in DNA is TGTGCCACCAGCAGAGATCCCAGTGCAACTAATGAAAAACTGTTTTTT.